This T cell receptor beta chain was recorded in a study of tumor and adjacent non-tumor tissue in lung cancer. The library came from three nested PCR rounds adapted from ARM-PCR protocols. TCRdb called the multiplex PCR reads again in MiXCR, with one record for every CDR3 protein. The sample includes fewer than 90,000 distinct CDR3 sequences, 65% to 80% of them seen just once. CDR3 size: 13 residues. The germline V gene encodes CDR1 MDHEN and CDR2 SYDVKM. The trim removed 10 bases at V and 4 bases at J, leaving 9 bases unmatched. As regards this clonotype: One base away lies a much larger clone, so this may be a sequencing read error.

The template was RNA from unsorted bulk tissue. This non-tumor lung sample came from over 3 cm beyond the tumor edge. The V and J genes are TRBV28 and TRBJ2-7; 8 bases are a match to TRBD1. Sequencing used distant non-tumor lung tissue. This sequence originates from a woman aged 45-60 years with non-small cell lung cancer. The CDR3 spells CATLIGQGYEQYF. Written as DNA, the CDR3 is TGTGCCACCCTCATCGGACAGGGATACGAGCAGTACTTC.